The rows below give T cell receptor beta chains drawn from one sample of a study of blood T cells in healthy people across ages. From the 5' RACE reads, TCRdb called clonotypes with MiXCR, one entry per CDR3 protein. The table lists 600,000 or so distinct CDR3 sequences, 45% to 55% of them singletons. Sequencing was performed on blood. The receptors shown here come from a man at least 80 years old in good health. Both conserved end residues are part of each CDR3. The D gene is left open where the match is weak. Not all rows give a size; the values are once, few, many and, for expanded clones, a class.

abundance	d_gene	v_gene	j_gene	CDR3nt	CDR3aa
NA	NA	TRBV24-1	TRBJ2-3	TGTGCCACCAGTGACCACGGGACACCGCCAGGTACGCAGTATTTT	CATSDHGTPPGTQYF
NA	NA	TRBV5-1	TRBJ2-7	TGCGCCAGCAGCTTCGACAGTACCTACGAGCAGTACTTC	CASSFDSTYEQYF
few	TRBD2	TRBV28	TRBJ2-5	TGTGCCAGCAGTTTGCTCGGCGGGAGAGGTTCAGAGACCCAGTACTTC	CASSLLGGRGSETQYF
NA	NA	TRBV20-1	TRBJ2-7	TGCAGTGCTGAAGGGTCGGGCTACGAGCAGTACTTC	CSAEGSGYEQYF
NA	NA	TRBV3-1	TRBJ2-3	TGTGCCAGCAGCCTGGGGGCGCTAACCACAGATACGCAGTATTTT	CASSLGALTTDTQYF
few	NA	TRBV29-1	TRBJ2-3	TGCAGCTTAGGGCACTATAGCACAGATACGCAGTATTTT	CSLGHYSTDTQYF
NA	TRBD1	TRBV10-3	TRBJ1-2	TGTGCCATCAGCCCTGGGACAGGGGTTTTTAATGGCTACACCTTC	CAISPGTGVFNGYTF
NA	NA	TRBV10-3	TRBJ1-1	TGTGCCATCAGAGAAGATTCGGACGTTCGACCAGCTTTCTTT	CAIREDSDVRPAFF
few	NA	TRBV21-1	TRBJ2-7	TGTGCCAGCAGCAAGTACTACGAGCAGTACTTC	CASSKYYEQYF
NA	TRBD2	TRBV29-1	TRBJ2-1	TGCAGCGTCCCGGGACTAGCGGGAGATGAGCAGTTCTTC	CSVPGLAGDEQFF
NA	NA	TRBV2	TRBJ2-5	TGTGCCAGCAGTGAAGAGGAGCGGGAGACCCAGTACTTC	CASSEEERETQYF
NA	NA	TRBV2	TRBJ2-4	TGTGCCAGCAGTGATGGGAGAGCCAAAAACATTCAGTACTTC	CASSDGRAKNIQYF
NA	NA	TRBV7-2	TRBJ1-6	TGTGCCAGCAGCTTAGTCCGGCAGACCTATAATTCACCCCTCCACTTT	CASSLVRQTYNSPLHF
NA	NA	TRBV2	TRBJ2-5	TGTGCCAGCAGTGAAGCTGGCCTAAGAGAGACCCAGTACTTC	CASSEAGLRETQYF
NA	NA	TRBV5-4	TRBJ1-2	TGTGCCAGCAGCCCGACCGGGGAGGCCTATGGCTACACCTTC	CASSPTGEAYGYTF
NA	TRBD1	TRBV7-9	TRBJ2-6	TGTGCCAGCAGCTCCGGGACAGGCTTCTCTGGGGCCAACGTCCTGACTTTC	CASSSGTGFSGANVLTF
NA	TRBD1	TRBV29-1	TRBJ1-2	TGCAGCGTTGAAAGGGACAGGGGGCTAGGCTACACCTTC	CSVERDRGLGYTF
NA	NA	TRBV11-2	TRBJ2-5	TGTGCCAGCAGCTTAGGAGGCGGGACCCAGGGGAAGACCCAGTACTTC	CASSLGGGTQGKTQYF
NA	NA	TRBV24-1	TRBJ2-3	TGTGCCACCAGTGATCCGGGACCCCAATTGAGTACAGATACGCAGTATTTT	CATSDPGPQLSTDTQYF
NA	TRBD1	TRBV6-5	TRBJ1-2	TGTGCCAGCAGTTACTCGGACAGGGGTGGAGGAGGCTACACCTTC	CASSYSDRGGGGYTF
NA	NA	TRBV7-9	TRBJ1-3	TGTGCCAGCAGCTTTAATCTTGCGAACACCATATATTTT	CASSFNLANTIYF
NA	NA	TRBV7-9	TRBJ2-6	TGTGCCAGCACCAAGACACCCTCCTCTGGGGCCAACGTCCTGACTTTC	CASTKTPSSGANVLTF
NA	TRBD2	TRBV6-2/TRBV6-3	TRBJ2-7	TGTGCCAGCAGTTATCAAGCGGGAAGCAGGTACGAGCAGTACTTC	CASSYQAGSRYEQYF
NA	NA	TRBV5-1	TRBJ2-7	TGCGCCAGCAGCTGGCCCCAGGGCTACGAGCAGTACTTC	CASSWPQGYEQYF
NA	NA	TRBV6-5	TRBJ1-2	TGTGCCAGCAGTCAAACTACAGGGCGAGGTGGCTACACCTTC	CASSQTTGRGGYTF
NA	TRBD1	TRBV6-6	TRBJ1-6	TGTGCCAGCAGTTACTCATCGGGGACAGTCAAGTCACCCCTCCACTTT	CASSYSSGTVKSPLHF
NA	NA	TRBV7-3	TRBJ1-2	TGTGCCAGCAGCTCTGGACCTCCCTATGGCTACACCTTC	CASSSGPPYGYTF
many	NA	TRBV6-6	TRBJ2-3	TGTGCCAGCAGTTCGAACGCAGATACGCAGTATTTT	CASSSNADTQYF
NA	NA	TRBV10-2	TRBJ1-2	TGCGCCAGCAGCAACCGGGACTATGGCTACACCTTC	CASSNRDYGYTF
NA	NA	TRBV7-2	TRBJ2-2	TGTGCCAGCAGCTTAGATCTGCGGGTGGGGACCGGGGAGCTGCTTTTT	CASSLDLRVGTGELLF
NA	TRBD2	TRBV25-1	TRBJ2-5	TGTGCCAGCAGTGTAGCGGGGGCCCAAGAGACCCAGTACTTC	CASSVAGAQETQYF
NA	TRBD2	TRBV20-1	TRBJ2-1	TGCAGTGCTCCCTGGGGGAGGGTGTACAATGAGCAGTTCTTC	CSAPWGRVYNEQFF
NA	NA	TRBV7-9	TRBJ2-1	TGTGCCAGCAGCTTAGAGGCCGGCTCAAGCTCCTACAATGAGCAGTTCTTC	CASSLEAGSSSYNEQFF
few	NA	TRBV3-1	TRBJ2-5	TGTGCCAGCAGCCCAGTGGGGGTCGAGACCCAGTACTTC	CASSPVGVETQYF
NA	NA	TRBV7-9	TRBJ1-1	TGTGCCAGCAGCTTACAGACCGGGTACACTGAAGCTTTCTTT	CASSLQTGYTEAFF
NA	NA	TRBV4-3	TRBJ1-6	TGCGCCAGCAGCCAGGAGTGGGGGCGTTTGAATTCACCCCTCCACTTT	CASSQEWGRLNSPLHF
few	NA	TRBV4-1	TRBJ1-6	TGCGCCAGCAGCCAAGAGGCAGTCACACCCCTCCACTTT	CASSQEAVTPLHF
many	NA	TRBV7-3	TRBJ2-1	TGTGCCAGCAGTTCCCAGGGTAATGAGCAGTTCTTC	CASSSQGNEQFF
NA	TRBD2	TRBV29-1	TRBJ2-3	TGCAGCGTTGCGAATAGCGGGGCTAGCACAGATACGCAGTATTTT	CSVANSGASTDTQYF
NA	TRBD2	TRBV4-3	TRBJ2-3	TGCGCCAGCAGCCACGAGATTGGGACTAGCGGCACAGATACGCAGTATTTT	CASSHEIGTSGTDTQYF
NA	NA	TRBV20-1	TRBJ2-6	TGCAGTGCTAGTTCGGGGCTCTCTGGGGCCAACGTCCTGACTTTC	CSASSGLSGANVLTF
NA	NA	TRBV12-3/TRBV12-4	TRBJ2-7	TGTGCCAGCAGTGATGGACAGCCACCCTTCTACGAGCAGTACTTC	CASSDGQPPFYEQYF
NA	NA	TRBV7-8	TRBJ2-5	TGTGCCAGCAGCTTCGGCGGGCCCGAGACCCAGTACTTC	CASSFGGPETQYF
NA	NA	TRBV3-1	TRBJ2-5	TGTGCCAGCAGCCCGCAGGAAGGTAGTGAGACCCAGTACTTC	CASSPQEGSETQYF
few	TRBD2	TRBV29-1	TRBJ2-7	TGCAGCGTCGCTCCTAGCGGGACTTTCCACGAGCAGTACTTC	CSVAPSGTFHEQYF